A selection of T cell receptor beta chains follows, all from one sample in a study of CD8+ T cells in alopecia areata. Assay: immunoSEQ multiplex PCR; the TCRdb copy retains only in-frame clones and omits some. Here the sample spans about 210,000 clones, around two fifths being singletons. Sample: CD4+ T cells sorted from blood, taken at approximately week 31, from a patient treated with tofacitinib. The receptor source for this set is a human donor with alopecia areata. Both conserved end residues are part of each CDR3. Each record gives: V gene, J gene, D gene, clone size, CDR3 protein, CDR3 DNA. The D gene is left open where the match is weak. Clone size is given for some rows only: seen once, a few or many times, or a class if the clone is expanded.

>TRBV11-3|TRBJ2-1|-|-
CASSLNSNEQFF
TGTGCCAGCAGCCTCAATTCCAATGAGCAGTTCTTC
>TRBV4-2|TRBJ2-7|TRBD1|-
CASSQDKGQDHREQYF
TGTGCCAGCAGCCAAGATAAGGGACAGGACCACCGGGAGCAGTACTTC
>TRBV5-4|TRBJ1-5|-|-
CASSLGGKNQPQHF
TGTGCCAGCAGCTTGGGGGGTAAGAATCAGCCCCAGCATTTT
>TRBV7-9|TRBJ2-1|-|few
CASSRGTTSYNEQFF
TGTGCCAGCAGCCGAGGGACAACCTCCTACAATGAGCAGTTCTTC
>TRBV30|TRBJ1-2|-|-
CAWSVDRRYGYTF
TGTGCCTGGAGTGTAGACAGGAGGTATGGCTACACCTTC
>TRBV6-1|TRBJ1-5|-|once
CGSARRDRNQPQHF
TGTGGCTCAGCCCGCAGGGACCGCAATCAGCCCCAGCATTTT
>TRBV7-9|TRBJ2-7|-|few
CASSLSRPSDEQYF
TGTGCCAGCAGCCTCTCTCGTCCCTCGGACGAGCAGTACTTC
>TRBV19|TRBJ2-5|-|few
CASSMGGGETQYF
TGTGCCAGTTCGATGGGAGGAGGAGAGACCCAGTACTTC
>TRBV29-1|TRBJ2-1|TRBD2|few
CSVERLAGGYHNEQFF
TGCAGCGTTGAACGCCTAGCGGGGGGATACCACAATGAGCAGTTCTTC
>TRBV6-5|TRBJ1-2|-|few
CASRDRYGYTF
TGTGCCAGCAGAGATCGGTATGGCTACACCTTC
>TRBV6-6|TRBJ2-3|-|few
CASRFRTGQAQYF
TGTGCCAGCAGATTTCGGACCGGCCAGGCGCAGTATTTT
>TRBV6-1|TRBJ1-4|-|-
CASSSSRQANEKLFF
TGTGCCAGCAGCTCATCGCGACAGGCTAATGAAAAACTGTTTTTT
>TRBV11-2|TRBJ1-4|-|few
CASSAGAYEKLFF
TGTGCCAGCAGCGCCGGAGCGTATGAAAAACTGTTTTTT
>TRBV15|TRBJ1-1|-|-
CATSRDTDLSEAFF
TGTGCCACCAGCAGAGATACGGACCTTTCTGAAGCTTTCTTT
>TRBV18|TRBJ2-6|-|few
CASSPRDAGNSGANVLTF
TGTGCCAGCTCACCCCGGGACGCCGGGAACTCTGGGGCCAACGTCCTGACTTTC
>TRBV5-1|TRBJ2-5|TRBD2|few
CASRSRTSEQETQYF
TGCGCCAGCAGGTCTCGTACTAGCGAACAAGAGACCCAGTACTTC
>TRBV11-3|TRBJ2-3|TRBD1|few
CASSITYGTGQGDTQYF
TGTGCCAGCAGCATCACTTATGGGACAGGGCAAGGAGATACGCAGTATTTT
>TRBV5-8|TRBJ1-2|-|-
CASSSSKFYGYTF
TGTGCCAGCAGCTCAAGCAAGTTCTATGGCTACACCTTC
>TRBV15|TRBJ2-3|TRBD2|few
CATGVAGGTDTQYF
TGTGCCACCGGAGTAGCGGGAGGGACAGATACGCAGTATTTT
>TRBV2|TRBJ2-3|-|few
CASRFGITDTQYF
TGTGCCAGCAGATTTGGGATAACAGATACGCAGTATTTT
>TRBV6-6|TRBJ1-5|TRBD1|many
CASSPPGGGQPQHF
TGTGCCAGCAGCCCCCCAGGGGGCGGTCAGCCCCAGCATTTT
>TRBV5-1|TRBJ1-6|-|-
CASSINNSPLHF
TGCGCCAGCAGCATAAATAATTCACCCCTCCACTTT
>TRBV29-1|TRBJ1-4|-|once
CSVVDPPGDEKLFF
TGCAGCGTTGTAGATCCACCGGGGGATGAAAAACTGTTTTTT
>TRBV10-3|TRBJ1-1|-|-
CAISERDRSEAFF
TGTGCCATCAGTGAGAGAGACCGAAGTGAAGCTTTCTTT
>TRBV29-1|TRBJ2-1|TRBD2|few
CSVAKTAGGAEQFF
TGCAGCGTTGCGAAAACAGCGGGAGGGGCTGAGCAGTTCTTC
>TRBV29-1|TRBJ1-1|-|-
CSVKRGDTNTEAFF
TGCAGCGTCAAGCGGGGTGACACGAACACTGAAGCTTTCTTT
>TRBV19|TRBJ1-1|-|-
CASIPTGTLSRATEAFF
TGTGCCAGTATCCCTACCGGGACACTTTCCCGTGCCACTGAAGCTTTCTTT
>TRBV5-1|TRBJ2-7|-|-
CASSWGLDRVVDEQYF
TGCGCCAGCAGCTGGGGACTAGACAGGGTGGTCGACGAGCAGTACTTC
>TRBV4-1|TRBJ2-2|TRBD2|few
CASSRPGTSGITGELFF
TGCGCCAGCAGCCGCCCCGGGACTAGCGGGATCACCGGGGAGCTGTTTTTT
>TRBV7-8|TRBJ2-7|-|few
CASSLGSVFGGQYF
TGTGCCAGCAGCTTAGGTAGCGTGTTCGGGGGACAGTACTTC
>TRBV19|TRBJ2-5|-|many
CASSIIPGGETQYF
TGTGCCAGTAGTATCATCCCCGGTGGGGAGACCCAGTACTTC
>TRBV7-2|TRBJ2-2|TRBD2|many
CASSFGLAGGTGELFF
TGTGCCAGCAGCTTCGGACTAGCGGGAGGGACCGGGGAGCTGTTTTTT
>TRBV30|TRBJ2-7|TRBD1|few
CAWGTGVSYEQYF
TGTGCCTGGGGGACAGGGGTCTCCTACGAGCAGTACTTC
>TRBV30|TRBJ1-2|-|few
CAWRMSQGAYGYTF
TGTGCCTGGAGGATGTCTCAAGGTGCCTATGGCTACACCTTC
>TRBV5-5|TRBJ2-1|-|few
CASSLRQYNEQFF
TGTGCCAGCAGCTTGAGACAGTACAATGAGCAGTTCTTC
>TRBV9|TRBJ2-7|-|-
CASSAPRSPYEQYF
TGTGCCAGCAGCGCGCCCCGATCTCCCTACGAGCAGTACTTC
>TRBV30|TRBJ1-1|TRBD1|few
CAWRETGGRVNTEAFF
TGTGCCTGGAGAGAAACAGGGGGCAGGGTGAACACTGAAGCTTTCTTT
>TRBV9|TRBJ1-2|-|-
CASSPQAFPGYTF
TGTGCCAGCAGCCCCCAGGCGTTTCCTGGCTACACCTTC
>TRBV19|TRBJ1-5|-|medium-sized
CASSSMGQPQHF
TGTGCCAGTAGCAGTATGGGACAGCCCCAGCATTTT
>TRBV19|TRBJ1-2|-|few
CASSPGTSYGYTF
TGTGCCAGTAGTCCAGGGACAAGCTATGGCTACACCTTC
>TRBV7-9|TRBJ1-1|-|-
CASSFTDTLGEAFF
TGTGCCAGCAGCTTTACAGACACACTAGGGGAAGCTTTCTTT
>TRBV9|TRBJ1-1|-|-
CASSVVGGGNTEAFF
TGTGCCAGCAGCGTAGTAGGCGGGGGAAACACTGAAGCTTTCTTT
>TRBV29-1|TRBJ1-5|-|few
CSAGHGKQPQHF
TGCAGCGCGGGACATGGGAAACAGCCCCAGCATTTT
>TRBV6-1|TRBJ2-7|-|few
CASSERGASYEQYF
TGTGCCAGCAGTGAAAGGGGGGCCTCCTACGAGCAGTACTTC
>TRBV7-3|TRBJ2-3|-|-
CASSSGLSTDTQYF
TGTGCCAGCAGCTCAGGACTTAGCACAGATACGCAGTATTTT
>TRBV7-9|TRBJ1-2|TRBD1|few
CASSLSGTGVGYTF
TGTGCCAGCAGCTTGTCCGGGACAGGCGTTGGCTACACCTTC
>TRBV2|TRBJ1-6|-|-
CASSAGNYNSPLHF
TGTGCCAGCAGTGCAGGCAACTATAATTCACCCCTCCACTTT
>TRBV7-2|TRBJ2-7|TRBD1|-
CASSHRDRGLRSLREQYF
TGTGCCAGCAGCCACCGGGACAGGGGCCTTCGGTCCCTCCGCGAGCAGTACTTC
>TRBV7-9|TRBJ1-1|-|-
CASFSDSRNTEAFF
TGTGCCAGCTTCTCGGACAGCCGTAACACTGAAGCTTTCTTT
>TRBV7-2|TRBJ1-6|-|-
CASSLDFRGNSPLHF
TGTGCCAGCAGCTTAGACTTCCGAGGGAATTCACCCCTCCACTTT
>TRBV4-1|TRBJ2-1|-|few
CASSHLGTYNEQFF
TGCGCCAGCAGCCATCTAGGGACGTACAATGAGCAGTTCTTC
>TRBV7-2|TRBJ2-1|TRBD2|few
CASSSGLAGGYEQFF
TGTGCCAGCAGCTCAGGACTAGCGGGCGGGTATGAGCAGTTCTTC
>TRBV4-2|TRBJ2-2|TRBD1|-
CASSQVIPTGGVFRELFF
TGTGCCAGCAGCCAAGTAATACCGACAGGGGGCGTTTTCAGGGAGCTGTTTTTT
>TRBV7-9|TRBJ1-1|TRBD1|few
CASSGDRAGNTEAFF
TGTGCCAGCAGCGGTGACAGGGCTGGGAACACTGAAGCTTTCTTT
>TRBV2|TRBJ2-7|-|-
CASTPGDTGPEQYF
TGTGCCAGCACTCCGGGGGACACTGGTCCTGAGCAGTACTTC
>TRBV11-2|TRBJ2-3|-|-
CASRFRQDTDTQYF
TGTGCCAGCAGGTTCAGACAGGACACAGATACGCAGTATTTT
>TRBV7-6|TRBJ2-7|-|-
CASSRGGYEQYF
TGTGCCAGCAGCCGGGGCGGCTACGAGCAGTACTTC